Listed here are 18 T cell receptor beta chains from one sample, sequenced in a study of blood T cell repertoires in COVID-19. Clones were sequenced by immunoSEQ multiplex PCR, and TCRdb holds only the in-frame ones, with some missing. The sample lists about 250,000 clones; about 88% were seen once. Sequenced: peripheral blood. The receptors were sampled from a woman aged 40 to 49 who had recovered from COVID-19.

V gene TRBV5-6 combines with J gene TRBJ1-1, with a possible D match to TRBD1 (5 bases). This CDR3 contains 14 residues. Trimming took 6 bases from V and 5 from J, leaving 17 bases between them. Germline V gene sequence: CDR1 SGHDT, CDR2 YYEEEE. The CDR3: CASTLRGGGTEAFF. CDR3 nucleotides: TGTGCCAGCACCCTGCGGGGGGGTGGGACTGAAGCTTTCTTT.

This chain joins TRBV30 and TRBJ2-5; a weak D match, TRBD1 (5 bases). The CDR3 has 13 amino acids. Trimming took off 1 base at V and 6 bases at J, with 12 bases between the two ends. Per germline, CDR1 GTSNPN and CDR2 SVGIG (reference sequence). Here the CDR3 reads CAWSEGSMKTQYF. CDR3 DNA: TGTGCCTGGAGTGAGGGGTCGATGAAGACCCAGTACTTC.

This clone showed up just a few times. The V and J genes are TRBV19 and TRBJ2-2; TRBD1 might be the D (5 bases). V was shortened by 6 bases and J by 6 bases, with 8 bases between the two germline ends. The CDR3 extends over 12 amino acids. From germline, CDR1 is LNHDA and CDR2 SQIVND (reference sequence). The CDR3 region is CASRTVPGELFF. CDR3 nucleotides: TGTGCCAGTAGGACAGTTCCCGGGGAGCTGTTTTTT. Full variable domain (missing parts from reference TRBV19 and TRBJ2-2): DGGITQSPKYLFRKEGQNVTLSCEQNLNHDAMYWYRQDPGQGLRLIYYSQIVNDFQKGDIAEGYSVSREKKESFPLTVTSAQKNPTAFYLCASRTVPGELFFGEGSRLTVL.

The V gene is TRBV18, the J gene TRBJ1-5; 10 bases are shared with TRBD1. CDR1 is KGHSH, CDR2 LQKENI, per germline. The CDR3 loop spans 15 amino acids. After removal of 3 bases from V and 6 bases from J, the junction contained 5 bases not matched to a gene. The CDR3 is CASSPGTGASQPQHF. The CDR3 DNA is TGTGCCAGCTCACCGGGGACAGGGGCATCTCAGCCCCAGCATTTT.

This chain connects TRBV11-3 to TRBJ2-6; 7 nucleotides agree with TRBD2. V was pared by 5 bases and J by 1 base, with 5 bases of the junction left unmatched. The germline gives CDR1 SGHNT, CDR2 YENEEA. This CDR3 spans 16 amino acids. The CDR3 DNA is TGTGCCAGCAGCCGCCCGCGGGAGTCTGGGGCCAACGTCCTGACTTTC. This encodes CASSRPRESGANVLTF.

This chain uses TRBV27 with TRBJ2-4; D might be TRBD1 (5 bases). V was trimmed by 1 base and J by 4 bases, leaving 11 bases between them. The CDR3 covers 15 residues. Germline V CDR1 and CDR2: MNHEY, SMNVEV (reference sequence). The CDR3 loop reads CASSLWGREKNIQYF. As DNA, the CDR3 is TGTGCCAGCAGTTTATGGGGCAGAGAAAAAAACATTCAGTACTTC.

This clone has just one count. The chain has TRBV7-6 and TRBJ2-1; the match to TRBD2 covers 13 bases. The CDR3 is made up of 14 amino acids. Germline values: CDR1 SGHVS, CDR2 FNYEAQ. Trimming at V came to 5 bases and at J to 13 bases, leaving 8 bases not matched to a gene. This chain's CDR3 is CASSPGLAGASQFF. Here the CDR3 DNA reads TGTGCCAGCAGCCCTGGACTAGCGGGAGCGTCCCAGTTCTTC.

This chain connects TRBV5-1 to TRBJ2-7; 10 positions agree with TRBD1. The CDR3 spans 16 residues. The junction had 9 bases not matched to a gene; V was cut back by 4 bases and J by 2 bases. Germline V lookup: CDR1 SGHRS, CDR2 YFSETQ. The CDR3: CASSAGTGALPYEQYF. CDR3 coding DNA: TGCGCCAGCAGCGCTGGGACAGGGGCCCTACCCTACGAGCAGTACTTC.

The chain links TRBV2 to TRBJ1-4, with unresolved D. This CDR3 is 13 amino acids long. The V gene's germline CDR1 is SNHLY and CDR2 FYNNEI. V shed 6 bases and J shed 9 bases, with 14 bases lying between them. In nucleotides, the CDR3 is TGTGCCAGCAGCGACGGAAGGGAGAAAAAACTGTTTTTT. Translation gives CASSDGREKKLFF.

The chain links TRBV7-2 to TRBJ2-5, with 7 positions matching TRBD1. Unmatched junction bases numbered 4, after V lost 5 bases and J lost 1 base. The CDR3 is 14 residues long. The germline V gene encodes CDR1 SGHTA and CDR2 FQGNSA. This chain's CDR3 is CASSLDRAQETQYF. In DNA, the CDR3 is TGTGCCAGCAGCCTCGACAGGGCCCAAGAGACCCAGTACTTC.

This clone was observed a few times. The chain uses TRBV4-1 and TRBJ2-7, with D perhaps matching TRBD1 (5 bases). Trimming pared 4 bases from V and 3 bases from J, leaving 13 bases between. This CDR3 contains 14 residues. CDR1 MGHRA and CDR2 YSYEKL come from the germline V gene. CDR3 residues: CASSPVPDSYEQYF. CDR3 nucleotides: TGCGCCAGCAGCCCCGTACCCGACAGCTACGAGCAGTACTTC.

CDR3 nucleotide sequence: TGTGCCAGCAGTTTACAGGGGTGGACAGATACGCAGTATTTT. Amino acids: CASSLQGWTDTQYF. V and J are TRBV6-2 or TRBV6-3 and TRBJ2-3, with 7 bases aligning to TRBD1. The germline CDR1 and CDR2 sequences are MNHEY and SVGEGT. Unmatched junction bases numbered 4, after V lost 4 bases and J lost 3 bases. The CDR3 extends over 14 amino acids.

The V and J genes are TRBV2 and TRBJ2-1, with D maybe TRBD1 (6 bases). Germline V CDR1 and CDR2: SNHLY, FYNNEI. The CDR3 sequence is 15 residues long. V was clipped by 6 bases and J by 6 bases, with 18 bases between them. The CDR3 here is CASRAGTRGGNEQFF. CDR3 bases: TGTGCCAGCAGAGCCGGGACCCGAGGGGGCAATGAGCAGTTCTTC.

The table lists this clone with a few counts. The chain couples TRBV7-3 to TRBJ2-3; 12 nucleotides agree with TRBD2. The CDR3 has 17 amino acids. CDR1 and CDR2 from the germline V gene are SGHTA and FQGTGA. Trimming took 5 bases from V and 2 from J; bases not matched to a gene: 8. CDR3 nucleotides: TGTGCCAGCAGCCCTAATGGACTAGCGGGACACACAGATACGCAGTATTTT. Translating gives CASSPNGLAGHTDTQYF.

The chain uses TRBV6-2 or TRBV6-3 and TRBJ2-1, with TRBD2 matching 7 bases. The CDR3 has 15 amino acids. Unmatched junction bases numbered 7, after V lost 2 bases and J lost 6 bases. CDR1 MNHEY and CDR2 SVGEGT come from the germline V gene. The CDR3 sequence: CASSYGQRDINEQFF. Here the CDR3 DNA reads TGTGCCAGCAGTTACGGTCAGCGGGATATCAATGAGCAGTTCTTC.

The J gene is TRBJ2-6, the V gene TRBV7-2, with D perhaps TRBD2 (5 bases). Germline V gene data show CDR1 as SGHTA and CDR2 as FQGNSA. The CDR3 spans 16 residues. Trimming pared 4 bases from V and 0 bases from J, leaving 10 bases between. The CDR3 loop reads CASSSWTASGANVLTF. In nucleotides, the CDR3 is TGTGCCAGCAGCTCCTGGACTGCCTCTGGGGCCAACGTCCTGACTTTC. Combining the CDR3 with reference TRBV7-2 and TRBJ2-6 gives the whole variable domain GAGVSQSPSNKVTEKGKDVELRCDPISGHTALYWYRQSLGQGLEFLIYFQGNSAPDKSGLPSDRFSAERTGGSVSTLTIQRTQQEDSAVYLCASSSWTASGANVLTFGAGSRLTVL.

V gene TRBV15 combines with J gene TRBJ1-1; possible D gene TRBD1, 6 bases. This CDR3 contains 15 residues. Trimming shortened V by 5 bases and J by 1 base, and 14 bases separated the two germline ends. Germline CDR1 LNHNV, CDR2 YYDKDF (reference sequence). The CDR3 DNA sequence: TGTGCCACCAGCCCCGAGACAGGATCGAACACTGAAGCTTTCTTT. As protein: CATSPETGSNTEAFF. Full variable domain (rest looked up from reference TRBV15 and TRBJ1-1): DAMVIQNPRYQVTQFGKPVTLSCSQTLNHNVMYWYQQKSSQAPKLLFHYYDKDFNNEADTPDNFQSRRPNTSFCFLDIRSPGLGDTAMYLCATSPETGSNTEAFFGQGTRLTVV.

The CDR3 nucleotides read TGTGCCAGCAGTGCGAGTGGCTCTGGAAACACCATATATTTT. It codes for CASSASGSGNTIYF. The chain carries TRBV6-6 and TRBJ1-3; unclear D gene. The CDR3 length is 14 residues. V was pared by 5 bases and J by 0 bases, with 8 bases between. The V gene's germline CDR1 is MNHNY and CDR2 SVGAGI (reference sequence).